Shown below are 32 T cell receptor beta chains from a single sample sequenced in a study of neurological immune-mediated disorders. One entry per CDR3 protein, called by TCRdb with MiXCR from the 5' RACE reads. Of tens of thousands of distinct CDR3 sequences detected, around 3.1% appear once; the ten largest clones hold about 8.3%. Indicated time point: longitudinal time-point 1 (baseline). Sequenced: PBMCs. Every receptor here comes from a woman aged 55-70 years with multiple sclerosis.

This clonotype showed up many times. The rearrangement uses TRBV5-1 and TRBJ2-4; perhaps TRBD1 as D (6 bases). V gave up 5 bases and J gave up 4 bases, with 13 bases separating them. Looked up from germline, CDR1 is SGHRS and CDR2 is YFSETQ. This CDR3 has 14 residues. The CDR3 is CASSVGQLKNIQYF. The CDR3 nucleotides read TGCGCCAGCAGTGTAGGACAGTTAAAAAACATTCAGTACTTC.

This clonotype showed up many times. In nucleotides, the CDR3 is TGCGCCAGCAGGACCACCGGGACAGGGGATGAAAAACTGTTTTTT. Amino acid sequence: CASRTTGTGDEKLFF. The rearrangement links TRBV5-1 to TRBJ1-4; TRBD1 matches at 10 bases. The J segment lost 6 bases and the V segment lost 5 bases, leaving 7 bases of the junction unmatched. This CDR3 comprises 15 residues. CDR1 and CDR2 (germline): SGHRS, YFSETQ.

This clonotype was seen repeatedly, ten times or more. The genes are TRBV20-1 and TRBJ2-7; D may be TRBD1 (5 bases). V was trimmed by 0 bases and J by 5 bases, leaving 17 bases between them. The CDR3 sequence is 15 residues long. Germline V CDR1 and CDR2: DFQATT, SNEGSKA (reference sequence). CDR3 loop: CSARDWQEWGDEQYF. The CDR3 bases are TGCAGTGCTAGAGATTGGCAGGAGTGGGGCGACGAGCAGTACTTC.

This clonotype has ten or more counts. CDR3 loop: CSARSSGEAGSDTQYF. DNA of the CDR3: TGCAGTGCTAGGTCCAGCGGGGAGGCGGGGTCTGATACGCAGTATTTT. The V and J genes are TRBV20-1 and TRBJ2-3, with TRBD2 matching 7 bases. The V gene's germline CDR1 is DFQATT and CDR2 SNEGSKA (reference sequence). This CDR3 is 16 amino acids long. The J segment lost 6 bases and the V segment lost 3 bases, leaving 15 bases of the junction unmatched.

This clonotype came up many times. The genes are TRBV5-6 and TRBJ2-1, with D unresolved. The length of the CDR3 is 14 residues. The V and J ends lost 4 bases and 6 bases respectively, with 14 bases between them. From germline, CDR1 is SGHDT and CDR2 YYEEEE. The CDR3 region is CASSPARNFNEQFF. CDR3 bases: TGTGCCAGCAGCCCTGCGAGGAATTTCAATGAGCAGTTCTTC.

This clonotype was counted many times. This rearrangement joins TRBV4-2 to TRBJ1-5; D ambiguous. The CDR3 extends over 16 amino acids. CDR1 LGHNA and CDR2 YNFKEQ come from the germline V gene. Trimming took off 0 bases at V and 0 bases at J, with 9 bases between the two ends. CDR3 sequence: CASSQDISYSNQPQHF. In DNA form, the CDR3 reads TGTGCCAGCAGCCAAGATATCAGTTATAGCAATCAGCCCCAGCATTTT.

This clonotype was observed many times. The CDR3 DNA reads TGCAGTGCGCCCGCTATTTTCGGAACCTACAATGAGCAGTTCTTC. Translation: CSAPAIFGTYNEQFF. V gene TRBV20-1 combines with J gene TRBJ2-1, with D unclear. V was cut by 6 bases and J by 2 bases, with 17 bases left in between. Germline loops: CDR1 DFQATT, CDR2 SNEGSKA (reference sequence). The CDR3 is 15 amino acids.

Regarding this clonotype: A junction boundary mismatches the germline segment, possibly from a read error. The chain joins TRBV19 to TRBJ2-1; D is ambiguous. The CDR3 has 11 amino acids. Germline CDR1 and CDR2: LNHDA and SQIVND (reference sequence). Written as DNA, the CDR3 is TGTACCAGTAGTATAATAGGAGAGCAGTTCTTC. Translated: CTSSIIGEQFF.

This clonotype has a count of ten or more. The chain joins TRBV11-2 to TRBJ2-1, with a tentative D call TRBD2 (6 bases). Trimming stripped 0 bases from V and 4 bases from J, with 28 bases between. Per germline, CDR1 SGHAT and CDR2 FQNNGV. The CDR3 has 21 residues. The CDR3 sequence: CASSLDSGLANRPPFYNEQFF. CDR3 in DNA: TGTGCCAGCAGCTTAGATAGTGGGCTAGCGAACCGCCCCCCTTTTTACAATGAGCAGTTCTTC.

In this sample, this clonotype turned up many times. The genes are TRBV5-1 and TRBJ2-4, with 9 bases that match TRBD1. Germline CDR1 SGHRS, CDR2 YFSETQ. J was trimmed by 0 bases and V by 1 base; bases with no gene match: 5. The CDR3 covers 17 residues. The CDR3 is CASSLRGQGQAKNIQYF. As DNA, the CDR3 is TGCGCCAGCAGCTTGAGGGGACAGGGCCAAGCCAAAAACATTCAGTACTTC.

Ten or more counts support this clonotype. The chain combines TRBV6-4 with TRBJ2-2, with D possibly being TRBD1 or TRBD2 (5 bases each). This CDR3 is 13 amino acids long. The V gene lost 5 bases and the J gene lost 7 bases, with 11 bases spanning the gap. The germline CDR1 and CDR2 sequences are MRHNA and SNTAGT. The CDR3 loop is CASSSEGIGELFF. CDR3 sequence (DNA): TGTGCCAGCAGTTCCGAGGGGATCGGGGAGCTGTTTTTT.

This clonotype appeared many times. The chain uses TRBV12-3 or TRBV12-4 and TRBJ1-2; no clear D. The CDR3 has 12 amino acids. V lost 5 bases, J lost 2 bases, and 6 bases lay in between. The CDR3 is CASSTANYGYTF. The CDR3 DNA reads as TGTGCCAGCAGTACGGCGAACTATGGCTACACCTTC.

This clonotype was found many times. V usage is TRBV6-5 and J usage is TRBJ1-1; TRBD1 is a possible D gene (6 bases). The CDR3 is made up of 15 amino acids. CDR1 MNHEY and CDR2 SVGAGI come from the germline V gene. V was trimmed by 5 bases and J by 0 bases, leaving 13 bases between them. CDR3 nucleotides: TGTGCCAGCAGTGTAAGAGGGGGTGTGAACACTGAAGCTTTCTTT. Translated: CASSVRGGVNTEAFF.

This clonotype was detected many times. The V call is TRBV7-6, the J call TRBJ1-4, with D possibly being TRBD1 (6 bases). Trimming took 6 bases from V and 1 from J, leaving 12 bases between them. The CDR3 consists of 15 residues. From germline, CDR1 is SGHVS and CDR2 FNYEAQ. For the CDR3, the DNA is TGTGCCAGCAGATCGAACAGGGTAACTAATGAAAAACTGTTTTTT. Its protein is CASRSNRVTNEKLFF.

This clonotype appeared many times. The gene calls are TRBV3-1 and TRBJ2-4, with 11 bases aligning to TRBD1. The CDR3 has 14 amino acids. In germline, CDR1 is LGHDT, CDR2 YNNKEL (reference sequence). V shed 5 bases and J 8 bases; nucleotides not matched to a gene: 5. Here the CDR3 DNA reads TGTGCCAGCAGCGGCACGGGACAGGGGGACATTCAGTACTTC. This codes for CASSGTGQGDIQYF.

This clonotype has at least ten counts. The rearrangement uses TRBV6-6 and TRBJ2-1; perhaps D is TRBD1 or TRBD2 (6 bases each). Germline V gives CDR1 MNHNY, CDR2 SVGAGI (reference sequence). This CDR3 region has 13 residues. Trimming cost V 7 bases and J 7 bases, with 14 bases left between them. This chain's CDR3 is CASTKGGRNEQFF. Written as DNA, the CDR3 is TGTGCCAGCACCAAGGGGGGCAGGAATGAGCAGTTCTTC.

This clonotype was seen more than once but under ten times. V usage is TRBV5-1 and J usage is TRBJ1-3, with unresolved D. The CDR3 sequence is 15 residues long. Germline V gene lookup returns CDR1 SGHRS and CDR2 YFSETQ. The ends were cut back, 4 bases at V and 0 bases at J, with 11 bases in the middle. CDR3 in amino acids: CASSPGRSSGNTIYF. The CDR3 nucleotides are TGCGCCAGCAGCCCTGGACGGAGCTCTGGAAACACCATATATTTT.

This clonotype was observed many times. The CDR3 here is CASSLALDEQYF. DNA of the CDR3: TGTGCCAGCAGTTTAGCCCTGGACGAGCAGTACTTC. The V call is TRBV28, the J call TRBJ2-7, with D unresolved. The CDR3 extends over 12 amino acids. The V end was cut by 2 bases, the J end by 5 bases, with 7 bases between. The germline CDR1 and CDR2 sequences are MDHEN and SYDVKM.

This clonotype occurred many times. V usage is TRBV5-1 and J usage is TRBJ2-1, with 7 positions matching TRBD2. This CDR3 spans 16 amino acids. The V segment lost 4 bases and the J segment 0 bases; nucleotides outside the gene matches: 7. Germline assignment: CDR1 SGHRS and CDR2 YFSETQ. The DNA for the CDR3 is TGCGCCAGCAGCACCCGACTAGCTCCCTCCTACAATGAGCAGTTCTTC. Its protein is CASSTRLAPSYNEQFF.

This clonotype has just a few counts. A read error may explain this, as a much larger clone is one base away. The V gene is TRBV5-6, the J gene TRBJ2-7, with D maybe TRBD2 (5 bases). The V gene lost 4 bases and the J gene lost 0 bases, with 14 bases spanning the gap. The CDR3 runs 15 residues. Germline V gene sequence: CDR1 SGHDT, CDR2 YYEEEE. CDR3 amino acids: CASSHQLGSSYEQYF. The DNA of the CDR3 is TGTGCCAGCAGCCACCAGCTAGGGAGCTCCTACGAGCAGTACTTC.

This clonotype was seen ten or more times. The gene calls are TRBV5-1 and TRBJ2-5; D gene ambiguous. V lost 6 bases and J 3 bases, leaving 15 bases between the germline ends. Germline assignment: CDR1 SGHRS and CDR2 YFSETQ. This CDR3 has 14 residues. The CDR3 sequence is CASKPFPREETQYF. The CDR3 bases are TGCGCCAGCAAACCCTTTCCCCGGGAAGAGACCCAGTACTTC.

In this sample, this clonotype turned up many times. The chain combines TRBV5-5 with TRBJ1-4; 7 bases line up with TRBD1. The CDR3 runs 16 residues. Trimming at V came to 0 bases and at J to 0 bases, leaving 2 bases not matched to a gene. Germline CDR1 reads SGHKS; CDR2 reads YYEKEE (reference sequence). CDR3: CASSLGTGTTNEKLFF. The CDR3 nucleotides read TGTGCCAGCAGCTTGGGGACAGGTACAACTAATGAAAAACTGTTTTTT.

This clonotype came up many times. The chain uses TRBV4-1 and TRBJ2-1; D possibly corresponds to TRBD1 (5 bases). Germline CDR1 and CDR2: MGHRA and YSYEKL. V was trimmed by 1 base and J by 0 bases, leaving 13 bases between them. This CDR3 spans 17 amino acids. Written as DNA, the CDR3 is TGCGCCAGCAGCCAAGGGGGCGCGGCCAGCTCCTACAATGAGCAGTTCTTC. This sequence encodes CASSQGGAASSYNEQFF.

This clonotype was detected many times. The rearrangement joins TRBV20-1 to TRBJ2-1, with 10 bases lining up with TRBD2. After removal of 5 bases from V and 4 bases from J, the junction contained 8 bases not matched to a gene. CDR3 length: 15 amino acids. Germline CDR1 and CDR2: DFQATT and SNEGSKA (reference sequence). CDR3 region: CSACTGTSAYNEQFF. The CDR3 coding sequence is TGCAGTGCTTGTACCGGGACTAGCGCTTACAATGAGCAGTTCTTC.

This clonotype was detected ten times or more. The chain carries TRBV7-2 and TRBJ2-5; 8 nucleotides line up with TRBD2. The germline V gene encodes CDR1 SGHTA and CDR2 FQGNSA. V was clipped by 1 base and J by 7 bases; unmatched bases: 11. CDR3 size: 16 residues. The CDR3 spells CASSLDSGAGRGTQYF. CDR3 sequence (DNA): TGTGCCAGCAGCTTAGATAGCGGGGCTGGCCGAGGGACCCAGTACTTC.

This clonotype was picked up many times. The rearrangement uses TRBV20-1 and TRBJ2-1; possible D gene TRBD2, 7 bases. V dropped 5 bases and J dropped 2 bases, with 16 bases sitting between them. Germline CDR1 reads DFQATT; CDR2 reads SNEGSKA (reference sequence). The CDR3 totals 15 residues. The CDR3 here is CSAGGAGTAYNEQFF. For the CDR3, the DNA is TGCAGTGCTGGGGGGGCCGGGACCGCCTACAATGAGCAGTTCTTC.

This clonotype was detected many times. This chain links TRBV29-1 with TRBJ1-2; the match to TRBD1 covers 7 bases. The V gene end was trimmed by 7 bases and the J gene end by 4 bases; junction bases not matched to a gene: 9. Germline CDR1 SQVTM, CDR2 ANQGSEA. The CDR3 is 13 residues long. The CDR3 region is CSGKEGATYGYTF. CDR3 nucleotides: TGCAGCGGAAAGGAGGGGGCGACCTATGGCTACACCTTC. Filled out from reference TRBV29-1 and TRBJ1-2, the complete variable domain reads SAVISQKPSRDICQRGTSLTIQCQVDSQVTMMFWYRQQPGQSLTLIATANQGSEATYESGFVIDKFPISRPNLTFSTLTVSNMSPEDSSIYLCSGKEGATYGYTFGSGTRLTVV.

This clonotype was picked up many times. V gene TRBV5-5 combines with J gene TRBJ1-1, with D possibly being TRBD1 (6 bases). In germline, CDR1 is SGHKS, CDR2 YYEKEE (reference sequence). CDR3 length: 15 amino acids. V lost 6 bases and J lost 6, with 21 bases in between. CDR3 loop: CASITPRARGPEAFF. As DNA, the CDR3 is TGTGCCAGCATTACCCCCCGGGCCAGGGGCCCTGAAGCTTTCTTT.

The sample holds many counts of this clonotype. The chain uses TRBV18 and TRBJ2-1, with D possibly TRBD1 on 5 matching bases. This CDR3 spans 16 amino acids. Germline assignment: CDR1 KGHSH and CDR2 LQKENI. V dropped 3 bases and J dropped 2 bases, with 14 bases sitting between them. The CDR3 is CASSPLQGGPYNEQFF. The CDR3 region has the DNA TGTGCCAGCTCACCCCTCCAGGGCGGCCCCTACAATGAGCAGTTCTTC.

The V and J genes are TRBV11-2 and TRBJ2-2, with 7 nucleotides matching TRBD2. The germline CDR1 and CDR2 sequences are SGHAT and FQNNGV. The CDR3 extends over 16 amino acids. With 4 bases clipped from V and 4 bases from J, the junction kept 9 bases outside the gene matches. CDR3 sequence (DNA): TGTGCCAGCAGCTCTTCCTTGGGGGGGGGCACCGGGGAGCTGTTTTTT. The encoded protein is CASSSSLGGGTGELFF. Combining the CDR3 with reference TRBV11-2 and TRBJ2-2 gives the whole variable domain EAGVAQSPRYKIIEKRQSVAFWCNPISGHATLYWYQQILGQGPKLLIQFQNNGVVDDSQLPKDRFSAERLKGVDSTLKIQPAKLEDSAVYLCASSSSLGGGTGELFFGEGSRLTVL.

The chain is built from TRBV5-1 and TRBJ1-1; no firm D call. The germline V gene has CDR1 SGHRS and CDR2 YFSETQ. The CDR3 consists of 14 residues. V was trimmed by 0 bases and J by 3 bases, leaving 9 bases between them. CDR3 sequence reads: CASSLGVVYTEAFF. Here the CDR3 DNA reads TGCGCCAGCAGCTTGGGGGTGGTTTACACTGAAGCTTTCTTT. Combining the CDR3 with reference TRBV5-1 and TRBJ1-1 gives the whole variable domain KAGVTQTPRYLIKTRGQQVTLSCSPISGHRSVSWYQQTPGQGLQFLFEYFSETQRNKGNFPGRFSGRQFSNSRSEMNVSTLELGDSALYLCASSLGVVYTEAFFGQGTRLTVV.

At least ten counts were recorded for this clonotype. The chain links TRBV18 to TRBJ2-3; TRBD1 matches at 7 bases. After removal of 3 bases from V and 0 bases from J, the junction contained 3 bases not matched to a gene. This CDR3 is 15 amino acids long. Germline CDR1 KGHSH, CDR2 LQKENI. The CDR3 sequence: CASSPGTVSTDTQYF. The DNA for the CDR3 is TGTGCCAGCTCACCCGGGACAGTTAGCACAGATACGCAGTATTTT.